The source of this TCR beta chain is a study of OX40 agonist ivuxolimab in advanced cancers. Study-level background: Of the participants, about 40% had some prior anti-PD-1, anti-PD-L1 or anti-CTLA-4 therapy, which was allowed. Overall study findings and caveats: At 0.1-3.0 mg/kg, partial responders had clonal expansion among the lowest observed. In CD8+ T cells, expanded clones were on average more numerous than in CD4+. Clonal expansion by week 6 occurred in CD4+ and CD8+ blood T cells (at 0.1 to 3.0 mg/kg).

As concerns this clone: Its target is unknown.

The method was immunoSEQ multiplex PCR; TCRdb's version includes in-frame clones alone and lacks a portion of them. The sample records roughly 80,000 clones, approximately 87% being singletons. This sample comprised CD4+ or CD8+ T cells sorted from blood, obtained in a trial of the OX40 agonist ivuxolimab. The source of this sequence is an adult with an advanced solid tumor such as melanoma, head and neck, liver or kidney cancer.

CDR3 loop: CASSPGHNQPQHF. As DNA, the CDR3 is TGTGCCAGCAGCCCGGGACACAATCAGCCCCAGCATTTT. The chain carries TRBV6-1 and TRBJ1-5; a possible D gene is TRBD1 (6 bases). V shed 6 bases and J shed 3 bases, with 9 bases lying between them. Germline CDR1 and CDR2: MNHNS and SASEGT. This CDR3 has 13 residues.